This TCR beta chain derives from a study of CD8+CD57+ T cells in acquired aplastic anemia. The wider study: Quantities of DNA derived from sorted CD4+ and CD8+ cells averaged approximately 3 ug.

Genomic DNA constituted the template upon which TCR beta VDJ and CDR3 profiling was performed. TCRdb independently ran MiXCR on the reads; one entry per CDR3 protein. The profile shows about 98,000 distinct CDR3 sequences, about 66% of them singletons. Flow cytometry had shown expanded CD8+CD57+ cells in the patients chosen for sequencing. This clonotype was picked up a small number of times. The sample comprised sorted CD4+, CD8+, or CD8+CD57+ T cells (not recorded which) from PBMCs. This sequence was found in a human donor with aplastic anemia.

The CDR3 reads CSVGSGGYEQYF. CDR3 coding DNA: TGCAGCGTTGGATCGGGAGGCTACGAGCAGTACTTC. This chain links TRBV29-1 with TRBJ2-7; 7 positions agree with TRBD2. The CDR3 extends over 12 amino acids. The germline CDR1 and CDR2 sequences are SQVTM and ANQGSEA. Unmatched junction bases numbered 3, after V lost 4 bases and J lost 3 bases.